The clone carrying this T cell receptor (beta chain) was observed at least ten times. Its antigen is currently unknown. A template switching step contributed a universal primer site, while unique molecular identifiers were present in the cDNA. A single record per CDR3 protein comes from TCRdb applying MiXCR to the 5' RACE reads. The table shows hundreds of thousands of distinct CDR3 sequences, with approximately 7% occurring only once. J lost 1 base, V lost 6 bases, and 5 bases had no gene match. There are 14 residues in the CDR3. Germline lookup yields CDR1 PRHDT and CDR2 FYEKMQ (reference sequence). These data belong to a study of identical twins. Study-wide results and limits: An excess of low generation probability was shown by twin-shared out-of-frame alpha sequences.

These data are also associated with another study on yellow fever vaccine responses in identical twins. That study reports: Twins reportedly appeared to share part of their vaccine T cell response while keeping part individual.

The genes are TRBV13 and TRBJ1-1, with 7 bases fitting TRBD1. The clonotype comes from a woman aged 18-29 years in good health. Source material: memory (CD45RO+) T cells sorted from blood. The CDR3 sequence: CASRQGQPNTEAFF. CDR3 bases: TGTGCCAGCAGACAGGGACAGCCGAACACTGAAGCTTTCTTT.